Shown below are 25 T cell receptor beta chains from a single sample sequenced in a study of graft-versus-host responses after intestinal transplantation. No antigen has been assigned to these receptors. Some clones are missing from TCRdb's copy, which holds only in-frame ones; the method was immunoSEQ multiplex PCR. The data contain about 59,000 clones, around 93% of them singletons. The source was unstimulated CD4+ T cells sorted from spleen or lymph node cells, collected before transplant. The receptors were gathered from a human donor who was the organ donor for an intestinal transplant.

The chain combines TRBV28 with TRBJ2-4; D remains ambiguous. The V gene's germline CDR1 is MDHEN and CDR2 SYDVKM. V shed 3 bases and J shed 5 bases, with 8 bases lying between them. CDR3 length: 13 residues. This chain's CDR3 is CASSLTPENIQYF. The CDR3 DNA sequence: TGTGCCAGCAGTTTGACCCCCGAAAACATTCAGTACTTC.

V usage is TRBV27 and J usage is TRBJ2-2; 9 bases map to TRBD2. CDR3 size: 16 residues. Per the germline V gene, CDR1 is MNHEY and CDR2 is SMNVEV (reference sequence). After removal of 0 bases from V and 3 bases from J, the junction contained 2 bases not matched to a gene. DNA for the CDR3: TGTGCCAGCAGTTTATCTAGCGGGGGCTACACCGGGGAGCTGTTTTTT. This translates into CASSLSSGGYTGELFF.

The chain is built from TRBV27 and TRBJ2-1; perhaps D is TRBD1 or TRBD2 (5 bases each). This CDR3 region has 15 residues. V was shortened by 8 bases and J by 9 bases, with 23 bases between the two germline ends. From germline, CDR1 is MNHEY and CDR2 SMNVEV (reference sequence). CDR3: CASPKIAGTLGEQFF. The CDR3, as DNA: TGTGCCAGCCCCAAGATAGCCGGGACCCTAGGTGAGCAGTTCTTC.

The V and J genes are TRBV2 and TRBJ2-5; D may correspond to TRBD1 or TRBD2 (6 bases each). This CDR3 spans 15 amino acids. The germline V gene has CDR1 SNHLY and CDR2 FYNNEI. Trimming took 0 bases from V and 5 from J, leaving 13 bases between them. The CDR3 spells CASSEARGPGETQYF. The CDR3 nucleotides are TGTGCCAGCAGTGAAGCCCGGGGGCCAGGGGAGACCCAGTACTTC.

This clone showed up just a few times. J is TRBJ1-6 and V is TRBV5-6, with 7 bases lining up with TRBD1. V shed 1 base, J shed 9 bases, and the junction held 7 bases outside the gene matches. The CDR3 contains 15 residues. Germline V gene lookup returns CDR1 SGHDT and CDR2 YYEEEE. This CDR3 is CASSLTTGLASPLHF. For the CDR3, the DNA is TGTGCCAGCAGCTTGACGACAGGGCTTGCTTCACCCCTCCACTTT.

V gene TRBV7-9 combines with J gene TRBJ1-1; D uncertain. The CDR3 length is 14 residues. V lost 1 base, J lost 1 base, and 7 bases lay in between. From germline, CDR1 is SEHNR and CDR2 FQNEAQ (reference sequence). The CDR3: CASSLGGSNTEAFF. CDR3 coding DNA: TGTGCCAGCAGCTTAGGCGGGTCGAACACTGAAGCTTTCTTT.

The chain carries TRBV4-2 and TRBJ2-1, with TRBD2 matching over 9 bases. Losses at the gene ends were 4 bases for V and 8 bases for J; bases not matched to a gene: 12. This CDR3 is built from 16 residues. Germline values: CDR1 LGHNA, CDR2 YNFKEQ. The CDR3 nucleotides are TGTGCCAGCAGCCTGGCCGACGCGGGGGGGCGGGATGAGCAGTTCTTC. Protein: CASSLADAGGRDEQFF.

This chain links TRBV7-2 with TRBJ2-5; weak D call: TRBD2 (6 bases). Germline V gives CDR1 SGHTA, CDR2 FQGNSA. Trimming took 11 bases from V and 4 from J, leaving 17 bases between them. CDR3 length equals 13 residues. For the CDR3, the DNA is TGTGCCGGCCTCCGGCGGGACGGAGAGACCCAGTACTTC. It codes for CAGLRRDGETQYF.

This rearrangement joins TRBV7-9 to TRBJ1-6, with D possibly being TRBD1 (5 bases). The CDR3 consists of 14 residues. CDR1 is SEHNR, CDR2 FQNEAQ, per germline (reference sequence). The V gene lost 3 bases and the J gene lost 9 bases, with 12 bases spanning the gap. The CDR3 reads CASSFPGGSSPLHF. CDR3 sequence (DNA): TGTGCCAGCAGCTTCCCGGGGGGGAGTTCACCCCTCCACTTT.

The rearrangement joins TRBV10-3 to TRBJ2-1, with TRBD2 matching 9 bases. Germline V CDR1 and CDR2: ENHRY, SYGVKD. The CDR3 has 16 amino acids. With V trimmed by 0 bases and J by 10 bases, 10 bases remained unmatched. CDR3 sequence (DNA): TGTGCCATCAGTGAGTCTCTAGCGGGGTCTATCGGGGAGCAGTTCTTC. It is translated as CAISESLAGSIGEQFF.

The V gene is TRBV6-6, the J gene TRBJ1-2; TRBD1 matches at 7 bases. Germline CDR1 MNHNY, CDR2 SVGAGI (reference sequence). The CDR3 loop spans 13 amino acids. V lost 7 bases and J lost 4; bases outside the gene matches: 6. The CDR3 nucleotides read TGTGCCAGCACTTTAACAGGGGCCTATGGCTACACCTTC. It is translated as CASTLTGAYGYTF.

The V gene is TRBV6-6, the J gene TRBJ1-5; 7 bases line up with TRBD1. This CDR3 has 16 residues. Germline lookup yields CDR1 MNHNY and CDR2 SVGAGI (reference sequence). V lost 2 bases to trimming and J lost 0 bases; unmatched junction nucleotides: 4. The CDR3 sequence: CASSYTSGGSNQPQHF. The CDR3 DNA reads TGTGCCAGCAGTTACACCTCAGGGGGTAGCAATCAGCCCCAGCATTTT.

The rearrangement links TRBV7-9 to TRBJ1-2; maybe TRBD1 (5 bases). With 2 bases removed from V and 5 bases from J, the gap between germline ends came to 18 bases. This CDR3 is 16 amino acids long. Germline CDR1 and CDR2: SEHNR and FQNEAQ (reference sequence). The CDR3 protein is CASSLSHLDRGYGYTF. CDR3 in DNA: TGTGCCAGCAGCTTAAGTCATTTGGATAGGGGTTATGGCTACACCTTC.

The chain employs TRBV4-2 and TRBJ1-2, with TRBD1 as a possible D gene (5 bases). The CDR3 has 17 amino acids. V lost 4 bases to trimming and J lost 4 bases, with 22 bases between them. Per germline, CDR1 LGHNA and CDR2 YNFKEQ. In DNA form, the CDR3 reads TGTGCCAGCAGCCCCATACTACGGGGGGGGAAAGGCTATGGCTACACCTTC. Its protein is CASSPILRGGKGYGYTF.

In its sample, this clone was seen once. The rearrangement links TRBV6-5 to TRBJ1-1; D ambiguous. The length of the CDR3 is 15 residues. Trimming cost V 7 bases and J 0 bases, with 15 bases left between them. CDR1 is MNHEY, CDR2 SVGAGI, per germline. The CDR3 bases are TGTGCCAGCATCCCTCGTACGGGGTTGAACACTGAAGCTTTCTTT. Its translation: CASIPRTGLNTEAFF.

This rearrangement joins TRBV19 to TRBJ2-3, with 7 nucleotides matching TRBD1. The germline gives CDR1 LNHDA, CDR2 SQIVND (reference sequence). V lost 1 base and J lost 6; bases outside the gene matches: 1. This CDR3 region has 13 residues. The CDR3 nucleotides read TGTGCCAGTAGTATAGCGACAGGGGATACGCAGTATTTT. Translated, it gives CASSIATGDTQYF.

CDR3 sequence reads: CASRVRAESGYEQYF. CDR3 nucleotides: TGTGCCAGCAGGGTGAGAGCGGAGTCGGGCTACGAGCAGTACTTC. This chain connects TRBV6-5 to TRBJ2-7; D possibly corresponds to TRBD2 (5 bases). With 6 bases removed from V and 3 bases from J, the gap between germline ends came to 18 bases. The CDR3 sequence is 15 residues long. CDR1 and CDR2 from the germline V gene are MNHEY and SVGAGI.

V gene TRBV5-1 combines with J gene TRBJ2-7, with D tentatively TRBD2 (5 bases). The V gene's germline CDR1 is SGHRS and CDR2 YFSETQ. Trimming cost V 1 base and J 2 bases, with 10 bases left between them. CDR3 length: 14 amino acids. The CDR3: CASSLSAGPYEQYF. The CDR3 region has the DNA TGCGCCAGCAGCTTGTCGGCGGGCCCCTACGAGCAGTACTTC.

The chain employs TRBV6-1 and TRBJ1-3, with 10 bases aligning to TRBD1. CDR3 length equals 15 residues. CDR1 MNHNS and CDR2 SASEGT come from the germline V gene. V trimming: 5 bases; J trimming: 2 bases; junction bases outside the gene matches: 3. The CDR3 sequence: CASSTGQGAGNTIYF. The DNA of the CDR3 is TGTGCCAGCAGTACCGGACAGGGGGCTGGAAACACCATATATTTT.

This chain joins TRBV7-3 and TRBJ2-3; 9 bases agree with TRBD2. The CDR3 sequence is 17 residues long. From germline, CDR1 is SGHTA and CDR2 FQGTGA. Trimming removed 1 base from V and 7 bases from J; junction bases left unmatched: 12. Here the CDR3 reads CASSLSPGSGGINTQYF. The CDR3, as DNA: TGTGCCAGCAGCTTAAGCCCAGGGAGCGGGGGGATAAATACGCAGTATTTT.

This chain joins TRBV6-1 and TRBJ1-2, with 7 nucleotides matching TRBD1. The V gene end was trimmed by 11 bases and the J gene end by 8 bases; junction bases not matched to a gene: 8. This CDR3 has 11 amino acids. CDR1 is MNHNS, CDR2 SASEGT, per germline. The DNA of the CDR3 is TGTGCCGGGACAGACCTCGAGGGCTACACCTTC. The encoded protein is CAGTDLEGYTF.

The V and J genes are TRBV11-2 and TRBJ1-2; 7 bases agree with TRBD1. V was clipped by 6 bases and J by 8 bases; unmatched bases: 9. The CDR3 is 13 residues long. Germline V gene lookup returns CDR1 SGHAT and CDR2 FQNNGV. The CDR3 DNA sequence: TGTGCCAGCAGTCGACAGGGCTCGGGGGGCTACACCTTC. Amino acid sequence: CASSRQGSGGYTF.

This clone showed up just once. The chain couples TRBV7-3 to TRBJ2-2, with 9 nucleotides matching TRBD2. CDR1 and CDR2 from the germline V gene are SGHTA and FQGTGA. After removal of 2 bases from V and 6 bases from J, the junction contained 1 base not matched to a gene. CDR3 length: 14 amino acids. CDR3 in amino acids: CASSLGTSPGELFF. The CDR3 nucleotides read TGTGCCAGCAGCTTAGGGACTAGCCCCGGGGAGCTGTTTTTT.

The CDR3 reads CASSSYRGGAFADTQYF. The CDR3 DNA reads as TGTGCCAGCAGCTCCTACCGAGGGGGGGCGTTCGCAGATACGCAGTATTTT. This chain joins TRBV7-3 and TRBJ2-3; TRBD2 might be the D (7 bases). V gave up 4 bases and J gave up 4 bases, with 21 bases separating them. The CDR3 sequence is 17 residues long. Germline V gives CDR1 SGHTA, CDR2 FQGTGA.

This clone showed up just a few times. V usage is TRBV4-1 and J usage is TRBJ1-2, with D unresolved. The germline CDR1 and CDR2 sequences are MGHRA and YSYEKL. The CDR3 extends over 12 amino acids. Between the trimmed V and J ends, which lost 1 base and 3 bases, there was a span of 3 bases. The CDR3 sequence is CASSQGHYGYTF. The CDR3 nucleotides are TGCGCCAGCAGCCAAGGACACTATGGCTACACCTTC.